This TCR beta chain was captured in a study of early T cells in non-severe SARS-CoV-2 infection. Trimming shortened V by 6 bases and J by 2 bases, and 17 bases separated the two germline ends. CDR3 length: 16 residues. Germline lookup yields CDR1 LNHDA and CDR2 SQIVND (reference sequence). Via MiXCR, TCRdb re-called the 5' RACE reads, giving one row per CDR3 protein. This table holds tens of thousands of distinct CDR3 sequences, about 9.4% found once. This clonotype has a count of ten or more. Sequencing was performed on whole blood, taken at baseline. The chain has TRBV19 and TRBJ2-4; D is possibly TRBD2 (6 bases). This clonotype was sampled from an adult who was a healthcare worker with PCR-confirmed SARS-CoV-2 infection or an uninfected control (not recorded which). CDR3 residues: CASSPIPRGTKNIQYF. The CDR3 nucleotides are TGTGCCAGTAGCCCCATACCGCGGGGAACCAAAAACATTCAGTACTTC.